These 6 T cell receptor beta chains came from one sample sequenced in a study of blood T cells in healthy people across ages. Using a J-beta primer mix together with a sample-barcoded 5' primer, a second PCR was run for roughly 6 to 11 cycles. TCRdb re-called the 5' RACE reads through MiXCR, storing one row per CDR3 protein. Of about 1,500,000 distinct CDR3 sequences in the sample, 28% are singletons; the top ten hold over 7%. The sequenced sample consisted of blood. These receptors came from a woman younger than 45 in good health.

As DNA, the CDR3 is TGTGCCAGCTCACCAGGCCAGGGGGGAACTCAGCCCCAGCATTTT. This translates into CASSPGQGGTQPQHF. V and J are TRBV18 and TRBJ1-5; 7 nucleotides agree with TRBD1. The CDR3 sequence is 15 residues long. After removal of 2 bases from V and 6 bases from J, the junction contained 7 bases not matched to a gene. The germline V gene encodes CDR1 KGHSH and CDR2 LQKENI.

This clonotype was seen only a few times. The chain couples TRBV7-2 to TRBJ1-6; D not certain. Per the germline V gene, CDR1 is SGHTA and CDR2 is FQGNSA. This CDR3 contains 15 residues. V was pared by 1 base and J by 7 bases, with 11 bases between. CDR3 region: CASSLGSKVNSPLHF. The CDR3 DNA reads as TGTGCCAGCAGCTTAGGCTCGAAAGTAAATTCACCCCTCCACTTT.

Comment on this clonotype: The junction departs from the called germline gene at one end, perhaps through a read error. The V gene is TRBV4-1, the J gene TRBJ1-2; maybe TRBD1 (5 bases). This CDR3 contains 13 residues. CDR1 and CDR2 from the germline V gene are MGHRA and YSYEKL. The CDR3, as DNA: TGCGCCATCAGCCAGCGGGACGGATATGGCTACACCTTC. It yields the protein CAISQRDGYGYTF.

V gene TRBV7-2 combines with J gene TRBJ1-2, with unresolved D. Trimming pared 5 bases from V and 4 bases from J, leaving 14 bases between. The CDR3 consists of 14 residues. Germline CDR1 is SGHTA and CDR2 is FQGNSA. CDR3 protein: CASSRGRGGYGYTF. The CDR3 coding sequence is TGTGCCAGCAGCCGAGGACGAGGCGGCTATGGCTACACCTTC.

Here the CDR3 reads CASNSGLAGGPGETQYF. In nucleotides, the CDR3 is TGCGCCAGCAACTCGGGACTAGCGGGAGGGCCCGGAGAGACCCAGTACTTC. The chain recombines TRBV5-1 with TRBJ2-5; 16 positions match TRBD2. There are 17 residues in the CDR3. CDR1 and CDR2 from the germline V gene are SGHRS and YFSETQ. Trimming cost V 6 bases and J 4 bases; bases outside gene matches: 9.

This clonotype was counted at least ten times. CDR3 sequence reads: CASGLGAGNYEQYF. The CDR3 DNA follows: TGTGCTAGTGGTTTGGGAGCCGGCAACTACGAGCAGTACTTC. The J gene is TRBJ2-7, the V gene TRBV12-5; no clear D. V dropped 1 base and J dropped 3 bases, with 10 bases sitting between them. Germline CDR1 and CDR2: LGHNT and FRNRAP. The CDR3 spans 14 residues.